The clone carrying this T cell receptor (beta chain) was seen only a few times. This CDR3 region has 18 residues. Deletions cut 3 bases from V and 0 bases from J, with 24 bases between. Looked up from germline, CDR1 is DFQATT and CDR2 is SNEGSKA (reference sequence). Each CDR3 protein gets one entry after TCRdb re-called the RT-PCR reads with MiXCR. The data contain approximately 720,000 distinct CDR3 sequences, 14% of them singletons. The sample taken for sequencing was memory CD4+ T cells from blood. The chain carries TRBV20-1 and TRBJ2-7; a possible D gene is TRBD2 (6 bases). This TCR was sampled from a female donor in good health, serving as a healthy control. The DNA for the CDR3 is TGCAGTGCTAGTCCCGTAGGGGTAGCGGCTTTAAGCTCCTACGAGCAGTACTTC. Residues: CSASPVGVAALSSYEQYF.